What follows are 26 T cell receptor beta chains derived from one specimen sequenced in a study of cytotoxic CD8 clonotypes in ibrutinib-treated CLL. This table comes from immunoSEQ multiplex PCR, and its TCRdb copy is limited to in-frame clones, with some not included. The sample consists of more than 85,000 clones, approximately 77% of them appearing once. Specimen: PBMCs, collected after 24 months of ibrutinib treatment. The receptors shown here come from a human donor with chronic lymphocytic leukemia.

This rearrangement joins TRBV5-4 to TRBJ1-4; D unresolved. The ends were cut back, 6 bases at V and 3 bases at J, with 15 bases in the middle. Per germline, CDR1 SGHNT and CDR2 YYREEE (reference sequence). The CDR3 length is 15 residues. This CDR3 reads CASTQSGQPNEKLFF. In DNA, the CDR3 is TGTGCCAGCACTCAATCTGGCCAACCTAATGAAAAACTGTTTTTT. The entire variable domain, with the rest obtained from reference TRBV5-4 and TRBJ1-4, is as follows: ETGVTQSPTHLIKTRGQQVTLRCSSQSGHNTVSWYQQALGQGPQFIFQYYREEENGRGNFPPRFSGLQFPNYSSELNVNALELDDSALYLCASTQSGQPNEKLFFGSGTQLSVL.

The CDR3 here is CASSHRDISYEQYF. The CDR3 DNA follows: TGTGCCAGCAGTCACCGGGACATCTCCTACGAGCAGTACTTC. V usage is TRBV27 and J usage is TRBJ2-7; a weak D match, TRBD1 (6 bases). In germline, CDR1 is MNHEY, CDR2 SMNVEV (reference sequence). Deletions cut 5 bases from V and 0 bases from J, with 11 bases between. This CDR3 has 14 amino acids.

V usage is TRBV9 and J usage is TRBJ2-2, with D possibly TRBD2 on 5 matching bases. Trimming removed 0 bases from V and 2 bases from J, with 17 bases in between. Per the germline V gene, CDR1 is SGDLS and CDR2 is YYNGEE. The CDR3 loop spans 18 amino acids. The CDR3 protein is CASSVDPVGSTNTGELFF. The DNA of the CDR3 is TGTGCCAGCAGCGTAGATCCTGTAGGGAGTACAAACACCGGGGAGCTGTTTTTT.

The CDR3 loop reads CASSPYLDTYEQYF. CDR3 DNA sequence: TGTGCCAGCAGCCCCTACTTAGATACCTACGAGCAGTACTTC. The J gene is TRBJ2-7, the V gene TRBV11-3; unclear D gene. Germline V lookup: CDR1 SGHNT, CDR2 YENEEA. The CDR3 covers 14 residues. Trimming shortened V by 5 bases and J by 2 bases, and 13 bases separated the two germline ends.

The J gene is TRBJ1-6, the V gene TRBV6-6; TRBD1 might be the D (6 bases). Germline assignment: CDR1 MNHNY and CDR2 SVGAGI (reference sequence). This CDR3 comprises 14 residues. V lost 2 bases and J 13 bases, leaving 15 bases between the germline ends. CDR3 bases: TGTGCCAGCAGTTACCAACAGGGTGGCCTTCCCCTCCACTTT. As protein: CASSYQQGGLPLHF.

The rearrangement uses TRBV5-1 and TRBJ2-1, with TRBD2 matching over 13 bases. The germline V gene encodes CDR1 SGHRS and CDR2 YFSETQ. V trimming: 8 bases; J trimming: 9 bases; junction bases outside the gene matches: 11. The CDR3 contains 15 residues. This CDR3 reads CASLGLAGEVVEQFF. The CDR3 DNA reads TGCGCCAGTCTAGGACTAGCGGGAGAAGTGGTTGAGCAGTTCTTC.

The rearrangement links TRBV29-1 to TRBJ1-1; D ambiguous. CDR3 length: 12 amino acids. V was clipped by 0 bases and J by 11 bases, with 13 bases between them. The germline V gene encodes CDR1 SQVTM and CDR2 ANQGSEA. For the CDR3, the DNA is TGCAGCGTTGAAGAAAATCGTATAGGGGCTTTCTTT. Its translation is CSVEENRIGAFF.

This clone was recorded only once. The CDR3 reads CASSLSTNTEAFF. The DNA of the CDR3 is TGTGCCAGCAGCTTAAGTACGAACACTGAAGCTTTCTTT. The genes are TRBV11-2 and TRBJ1-1; D is undetermined. Germline lookup yields CDR1 SGHAT and CDR2 FQNNGV. V lost 2 bases and J 1 base, leaving 5 bases between the germline ends. The CDR3 is 13 residues long. The complete variable domain, with remaining parts taken from reference TRBV11-2 and TRBJ1-1, reads EAGVAQSPRYKIIEKRQSVAFWCNPISGHATLYWYQQILGQGPKLLIQFQNNGVVDDSQLPKDRFSAERLKGVDSTLKIQPAKLEDSAVYLCASSLSTNTEAFFGQGTRLTVV.

V and J are TRBV19 and TRBJ2-7; D gene uncertain. Per germline, CDR1 LNHDA and CDR2 SQIVND (reference sequence). CDR3 size: 13 residues. Trimming took off 4 bases at V and 1 base at J, with 8 bases between the two ends. CDR3 DNA: TGTGCCAGTAGTAGAACAGTATCCTACGAGCAGTACTTC. Protein product: CASSRTVSYEQYF.

The J gene is TRBJ2-5, the V gene TRBV7-6; 11 nucleotides line up with TRBD2. The CDR3 is 13 amino acids. Trimming at V came to 1 base and at J to 9 bases, leaving 1 base not matched to a gene. Germline V gene lookup returns CDR1 SGHVS and CDR2 FNYEAQ. CDR3 DNA sequence: TGTGCCAGCAGCTTAGAACTAGCGGGAGCCCAGTACTTC. Translating it yields CASSLELAGAQYF.

This sequence joins TRBV7-2 and TRBJ2-7, with D possibly being TRBD1 (6 bases). This CDR3 comprises 12 residues. Germline CDR1 reads SGHTA; CDR2 reads FQGNSA. Trimming shortened V by 5 bases and J by 7 bases, and 12 bases separated the two germline ends. The CDR3 sequence: CASSPDRIEQYF. The CDR3 DNA sequence: TGTGCCAGCAGCCCCGACAGGATAGAGCAGTACTTC.

This rearrangement joins TRBV2 to TRBJ2-2; either TRBD1 or TRBD2 may fit D (6 bases each). The germline gives CDR1 SNHLY, CDR2 FYNNEI. This CDR3 comprises 15 residues. Trimming removed 2 bases from V and 6 bases from J, with 13 bases in between. The CDR3 sequence: CASSERGGSAGELFF. As DNA, the CDR3 is TGTGCCAGCAGTGAAAGAGGGGGGAGTGCCGGGGAGCTGTTTTTT.

CDR3 DNA: TGTGCCAGCAGTTTCGAACTAGCGGGAGCAGATACGCAGTATTTT. It encodes CASSFELAGADTQYF. The rearrangement uses TRBV28 and TRBJ2-3, with 11 positions matching TRBD2. This CDR3 comprises 15 residues. With 3 bases clipped from V and 4 bases from J, the junction kept 3 bases outside the gene matches. CDR1 and CDR2 from the germline V gene are MDHEN and SYDVKM. Full variable domain (rest looked up from reference TRBV28 and TRBJ2-3): DVKVTQSSRYLVKRTGEKVFLECVQDMDHENMFWYRQDPGLGLRLIYFSYDVKMKEKGDIPEGYSVSREKKERFSLILESASTNQTSMYLCASSFELAGADTQYFGPGTRLTVL.

This clone was recorded a few times. The rearrangement joins TRBV28 to TRBJ1-1; D is possibly TRBD1 (5 bases). This CDR3 region has 16 residues. Germline CDR1 is MDHEN and CDR2 is SYDVKM. Trimming took 5 bases from V and 1 from J, leaving 17 bases between them. CDR3 bases: TGTGCCAGCAGTCCACCCCGGGACCCAAAGAACACTGAAGCTTTCTTT. Protein sequence: CASSPPRDPKNTEAFF.

The V gene is TRBV7-3, the J gene TRBJ1-5; D may be TRBD1 (6 bases). The V gene's germline CDR1 is SGHTA and CDR2 FQGTGA. The V end lost 2 bases, the J end lost 2 bases, and 16 bases lay between the germline ends. The CDR3 length is 17 residues. DNA of the CDR3: TGTGCCAGCAGCTTAGGGTCAGGGGCGAGGGGCAATCAGCCCCAGCATTTT. Translating gives CASSLGSGARGNQPQHF.

This clone occurred once. This chain joins TRBV5-4 and TRBJ1-6; possibly TRBD1 for D (5 bases). Trimming removed 2 bases at V and 5 bases at J, with 14 bases between. Per the germline V gene, CDR1 is SGHNT and CDR2 is YYREEE (reference sequence). CDR3 length equals 16 residues. Here the CDR3 reads CASSLQQGPNNSPLHF. CDR3 bases: TGTGCCAGCAGCTTACAGCAGGGCCCAAATAATTCACCCCTCCACTTT.

V gene TRBV30 combines with J gene TRBJ2-1; D might be TRBD2 (5 bases). Trimming pared 2 bases from V and 9 bases from J, leaving 8 bases between. Looked up from germline, CDR1 is GTSNPN and CDR2 is SVGIG (reference sequence). The CDR3 is 11 residues long. CDR3 region: CAWSPRGEQFF. In nucleotides, the CDR3 is TGTGCCTGGAGTCCACGGGGTGAGCAGTTCTTC.

Note on this clone: Other nucleotide sequences in the sample specify the same CDR3. The chain is built from TRBV2 and TRBJ1-1; D remains ambiguous. Trimming cost V 5 bases and J 2 bases, with 9 bases left between them. Per germline, CDR1 SNHLY and CDR2 FYNNEI. The CDR3 is made up of 13 amino acids. CDR3 protein: CASSLTGNTEAFF. The CDR3, as DNA: TGTGCCAGCAGTCTGACGGGCAACACTGAAGCTTTCTTT.

The rearrangement links TRBV5-1 to TRBJ1-4; weak D call: TRBD1 (5 bases). V dropped 1 base and J dropped 3 bases, with 10 bases sitting between them. This CDR3 is built from 15 residues. Germline CDR1 reads SGHRS; CDR2 reads YFSETQ. For the CDR3, the DNA is TGCGCCAGCAGCTTGAGGGGCGCACCTAATGAAAAACTGTTTTTT. Protein: CASSLRGAPNEKLFF.

V and J are TRBV14 and TRBJ1-3; D uncertain. Deletions cut 3 bases from V and 1 base from J, with 7 bases between. The length of the CDR3 is 14 residues. The germline gives CDR1 SGHDN, CDR2 FVKESK. In DNA form, the CDR3 reads TGTGCCAGCAGCCAGGGGATATCTGGAAACACCATATATTTT. It yields the protein CASSQGISGNTIYF.

This sequence joins TRBV6-1 and TRBJ1-2; D is possibly TRBD1 (5 bases). CDR1 is MNHNS, CDR2 SASEGT, per germline. The CDR3 extends over 13 amino acids. Trimming took 4 bases from V and 7 from J, leaving 13 bases between them. The CDR3 is CASSVIRDSGYTF. DNA of the CDR3: TGTGCCAGCAGTGTGATCCGGGACTCTGGCTACACCTTC.

This clone has a handful of counts. The chain links TRBV10-2 to TRBJ1-1; D is perhaps TRBD1 (5 bases). CDR1 is WSHSY and CDR2 is SAAADI in the germline V gene. The CDR3 has 13 residues. V was clipped by 4 bases and J by 0 bases, with 6 bases between them. Here the CDR3 DNA reads TGCGCCAGCAGTGTAGGGGTGAACACTGAAGCTTTCTTT. It specifies CASSVGVNTEAFF.

As regards this clone: In the same sample, other DNA sequences code for this CDR3. This chain uses TRBV28 with TRBJ2-6, with no clear D. From germline, CDR1 is MDHEN and CDR2 SYDVKM. The CDR3 runs to 15 residues. Trimming pared 6 bases from V and 0 bases from J, leaving 9 bases between. The CDR3: CASSQMSSGANVLTF. The CDR3 DNA sequence: TGTGCCAGCAGCCAGATGAGCTCTGGGGCCAACGTCCTGACTTTC.

V and J are TRBV28 and TRBJ2-1; 8 bases line up with TRBD2. The CDR3 sequence is 16 residues long. Germline trimming cut 5 bases from V and 6 bases from J; bases unmatched to any gene: 12. Per the germline V gene, CDR1 is MDHEN and CDR2 is SYDVKM. DNA of the CDR3: TGTGCCAGCAGTCCCCTCGGTGGCGGGAGGATCAATGAGCAGTTCTTC. This encodes CASSPLGGGRINEQFF.

V and J are TRBV5-1 and TRBJ2-5, with 7 positions matching TRBD2. The CDR3 has 14 amino acids. Trimming cost V 4 bases and J 5 bases; bases outside gene matches: 8. Germline CDR1 reads SGHRS; CDR2 reads YFSETQ. The CDR3 DNA reads as TGCGCCAGCAGCCCCCAGCCCGGGGGGGAGACCCAGTACTTC. Protein product: CASSPQPGGETQYF.

The V and J genes are TRBV2 and TRBJ2-1; 9 bases agree with TRBD2. This CDR3 has 12 amino acids. With 6 bases clipped from V and 9 bases from J, the junction kept 3 bases outside the gene matches. CDR1 SNHLY and CDR2 FYNNEI come from the germline V gene. Written as DNA, the CDR3 is TGTGCCAGCAGGAAAGCGGGGGGTGAGCAGTTCTTC. Translating gives CASRKAGGEQFF.